Listed below are T cell receptor beta chains from one sample, sequenced in a study of CD8 T cells in ankylosing spondylitis. MiXCR, run by TCRdb on the 5' RACE reads, gives a single entry per CDR3 protein. The sample yields fewer than 550,000 distinct CDR3 sequences, approximately 5% seen once. Specimen: blood, either unsorted or a sorted T cell fraction (not recorded which). These receptors came from a male donor with ankylosing spondylitis. Both conserved end residues are part of each CDR3. Each record gives: J gene, V gene, clone size, D gene, CDR3 protein, CDR3 DNA. The D gene is left open where the match is weak. Clone size is stated in some rows and not others, as once, few, many or a class when expanded.

TRBJ1-6,TRBV21-1,many,NA,CASTTGPGSPLHF,TGTGCCAGCACCACTGGACCGGGTTCACCCCTCCACTTT
TRBJ2-1,TRBV25-1,few,NA,CASSEWSGPTGRKNEQFF,TGTGCCAGCAGTGAATGGTCAGGACCAACAGGGAGAAAAAATGAGCAGTTCTTC
TRBJ1-2,TRBV7-2,many,NA,CASSLENIGRVYGYTF,TGTGCCAGCAGCTTAGAGAATATTGGCAGGGTCTATGGCTACACCTTC
TRBJ2-5,TRBV7-7,many,TRBD2,CASSFGTSGIETQYF,TGTGCTAGTTCATTCGGGACTAGCGGGATAGAGACCCAGTACTTC
TRBJ1-5,TRBV5-1,many,NA,CASSFASNQPQHF,TGCGCCAGCAGCTTTGCTAGCAATCAGCCCCAGCATTTT
TRBJ2-1,TRBV20-1,many,NA,CSASDGEEQFF,TGCAGTGCTAGTGACGGGGAAGAGCAGTTCTTC
TRBJ2-5,TRBV4-2,many,TRBD2,CASSQDVRAGGFGETQYF,TGTGCCAGCAGCCAAGATGTGCGAGCGGGAGGATTTGGAGAGACCCAGTACTTC
TRBJ2-3,TRBV30,many,NA,CAWSVGGTDTQYF,TGTGCCTGGAGTGTGGGGGGAACAGATACGCAGTATTTT
TRBJ2-7,TRBV25-1,many,NA,CASSTPLAGMEQYF,TGTGCCAGCAGTACCCCTTTGGCAGGGATGGAGCAGTACTTC
TRBJ1-6,TRBV20-1,many,NA,CSVGRGDRVWAPLHF,TGCAGCGTAGGCCGGGGCGATAGGGTTTGGGCACCCCTCCACTTT
TRBJ2-7,TRBV5-1,few,TRBD1,CASSLTGQMKYEQYF,TGCGCCAGCAGCTTGACGGGACAGATGAAATACGAGCAGTACTTC
TRBJ1-1,TRBV6-5,NA,NA,CASSYTVQVGNTESFF,TGTGCCAGCAGTTACACGGTACAGGTCGGGAACACTGAATCTTTCTTT
TRBJ1-6,TRBV4-3,many,NA,CASSRLTAVHENSPLHF,TGCGCCAGCAGCCGGTTAACCGCGGTTCATGAGAATTCACCCCTCCACTTT
TRBJ2-7,TRBV5-1,many,NA,CASSLSMGGIFYEQYF,TGCGCCAGCAGCTTGAGTATGGGGGGAATTTTCTACGAGCAGTACTTC
TRBJ2-5,TRBV20-1,many,NA,CSASNPSGGETQYF,TGCAGTGCTAGTAACCCCTCAGGAGGGGAGACCCAGTACTTC
TRBJ2-1,TRBV7-9,few,NA,CASSFRDSTSNEQFF,TGTGCCAGCAGCTTCCGGGACTCCACCTCCAATGAGCAGTTCTTC
TRBJ1-2,TRBV10-3,many,NA,CAITPGQTIYGYTF,TGTGCCATCACCCCTGGACAGACGATCTATGGCTACACCTTC
TRBJ1-2,TRBV7-9,many,NA,CASSYRGQGDYGYTF,TGTGCCAGCAGCTACCGTGGGCAGGGCGACTATGGCTACACCTTC
TRBJ2-1,TRBV27,few,TRBD2,CASSLMGTSGTEQFF,TGTGCCAGCAGTTTAATGGGGACTAGCGGGACGGAGCAGTTCTTC
TRBJ1-6,TRBV12-3/TRBV12-4,many,NA,CASSLRGAQSPLHF,TGTGCCAGCAGTTTAAGGGGGGCCCAATCACCCCTCCACTTT
TRBJ2-7,TRBV7-9,many,TRBD1,CASSSKDRVDEQYF,TGTGCCAGCAGCTCAAAGGACAGGGTGGACGAGCAGTACTTC
TRBJ2-5,TRBV7-9,many,NA,CASALETQYF,TGTGCCAGCGCCCTGGAGACCCAGTACTTC
TRBJ2-6,TRBV28,few,NA,CASTPTPGSGANVLTF,TGTGCCAGCACCCCAACCCCAGGGTCTGGGGCCAACGTCCTGACTTTC
TRBJ2-5,TRBV7-9,many,TRBD1,CASSFGTGRRETQYF,TGTGCCAGCAGCTTCGGGACAGGGCGACGGGAGACCCAGTACTTC
TRBJ1-1,TRBV5-1,many,NA,CASRVQEMNTEAFF,TGCGCCAGCCGCGTACAGGAGATGAACACTGAAGCTTTCTTT
TRBJ2-1,TRBV7-9,few,TRBD2,CASSLGRSSGGDNEQFF,TGTGCCAGCAGCTTAGGTCGTTCCAGCGGGGGGGACAATGAGCAGTTCTTC
TRBJ2-7,TRBV5-1,many,NA,CASSEGGSYEQYF,TGCGCCAGCAGCGAGGGAGGCTCCTACGAGCAGTACTTC
TRBJ2-3,TRBV20-1,many,NA,CSARQATQYF,TGCAGTGCCCGGCAGGCTACGCAGTATTTT
TRBJ2-1,TRBV11-2,many,NA,CASTQGGEQFF,TGTGCCAGCACCCAGGGGGGCGAGCAGTTCTTC
TRBJ2-2,TRBV4-1,many,TRBD1,CASSQGSGGYGFTGELFF,TGCGCCAGCAGCCAAGGTTCAGGGGGCTATGGGTTCACCGGGGAGCTGTTTTTT
TRBJ2-1,TRBV7-2,many,TRBD2,CASSLNGGSYNEQFF,TGTGCCAGCAGCTTAAACGGGGGGTCCTACAATGAGCAGTTCTTC
TRBJ2-7,TRBV20-1,many,NA,CSARASEDYEQYF,TGCAGTGCTAGAGCCTCGGAGGACTACGAGCAGTACTTC
TRBJ2-6,TRBV29-1,many,NA,CSVEDLWHTGANVLTF,TGCAGCGTTGAAGACTTGTGGCATACTGGGGCCAACGTCCTGACTTTC
TRBJ2-1,TRBV5-1,NA,NA,CASSLSWNEQFF,TGCGCCAGCAGCTTGTCATGGAATGAGCAGTTCTTC
TRBJ2-1,TRBV6-5,NA,NA,CASSYFTDLFNEQFF,TGTGCCAGCAGTTACTTTACTGACCTCTTTAATGAGCAGTTCTTC
TRBJ1-5,TRBV20-1,many,NA,CSARPDWGALRGNQPQHF,TGCAGTGCTAGACCAGATTGGGGGGCATTGCGGGGCAATCAGCCCCAGCATTTT
TRBJ2-4,TRBV25-1,many,NA,CASSEPGSKGNIQYF,TGTGCCAGCAGTGAACCTGGATCGAAGGGAAACATTCAGTACTTC
TRBJ1-4,TRBV20-1,many,NA,CSARGWSNSATNEKLFF,TGCAGTGCTAGAGGATGGTCCAACTCAGCAACTAATGAAAAACTGTTTTTT
TRBJ2-5,TRBV14,NA,TRBD2,CASSQKTKGRSGNYAETQYF,TGTGCCAGCAGCCAAAAGACTAAGGGGAGGAGCGGGAATTACGCCGAGACCCAGTACTTC
TRBJ1-1,TRBV5-8,many,NA,CASSSVIANTEAFF,TGTGCCAGCAGCTCGGTCATAGCCAACACTGAAGCTTTCTTT
TRBJ1-1,TRBV5-1,many,NA,CASSGNLMNTEAFF,TGCGCCAGCAGCGGCAATCTCATGAACACTGAAGCTTTCTTT
TRBJ2-5,TRBV20-1,many,NA,CSSFHRDGETQYF,TGCAGTTCTTTTCACAGGGATGGGGAGACCCAGTACTTC
TRBJ2-7,TRBV10-3,NA,NA,CAISESATGAGNYEQYF,TGTGCCATCAGTGAGTCCGCGACGGGGGCGGGGAACTACGAGCAGTACTTC
TRBJ2-1,TRBV29-1,many,TRBD1,CRGVGTDNEQFF,TGCAGGGGGGTTGGGACAGACAATGAGCAGTTCTTC
TRBJ2-1,TRBV7-9,many,TRBD1,CASSFGQGAYNEQFF,TGTGCCAGCAGCTTTGGACAGGGGGCCTACAATGAGCAGTTCTTC
TRBJ1-1,TRBV14,many,TRBD1,CASSHRGLRADTEAFF,TGTGCCAGCAGCCACAGGGGGCTCCGAGCCGACACTGAAGCTTTCTTT
TRBJ2-1,TRBV6-2/TRBV6-3,many,NA,CASSYPGVSNEQFF,TGTGCCAGCAGTTACCCGGGAGTGAGTAATGAGCAGTTCTTC
TRBJ1-1,TRBV10-3,many,NA,CAISVAVNTEAFF,TGTGCCATCAGTGTCGCGGTGAACACTGAAGCTTTCTTT
TRBJ2-1,TRBV18,few,TRBD2,CASYGTSGTHYNEQFF,TGTGCCAGCTACGGGACTAGCGGGACCCACTACAATGAGCAGTTCTTC
TRBJ2-7,TRBV20-1,few,TRBD2,CSAKVGLAGGYEQYF,TGCAGTGCGAAAGTAGGCCTAGCGGGAGGGTACGAGCAGTACTTC
TRBJ2-7,TRBV6-2/TRBV6-3,many,TRBD1,CASSPGTGDTREQYF,TGTGCCAGCAGCCCCGGGACAGGGGACACCCGCGAGCAGTACTTC
TRBJ1-4,TRBV4-3,many,NA,CASSQRRSATNEKLFF,TGCGCCAGCAGCCAAAGGAGGAGTGCAACTAATGAAAAACTGTTTTTT
TRBJ2-3,TRBV18,NA,TRBD2,CASSPRRGAGVADTQYF,TGTGCCAGCTCACCACGTCGAGGAGCGGGAGTGGCGGATACGCAGTATTTT
TRBJ2-1,TRBV5-1,many,TRBD2,CASSSLLAASYNEQFF,TGCGCCAGCAGCTCCTTACTAGCGGCATCCTACAATGAGCAGTTCTTC
TRBJ2-3,TRBV6-2/TRBV6-3,many,NA,CATRRGPTDTQYF,TGTGCCACGAGGCGGGGACCCACAGATACGCAGTATTTT
TRBJ2-1,TRBV11-2,NA,TRBD2,CASSSLAGGPRNEQFF,TGTGCCAGCAGCTCTTTAGCGGGAGGGCCTCGAAATGAGCAGTTCTTC
TRBJ1-2,TRBV12-3/TRBV12-4,many,NA,CASSPRERTGYGYTF,TGTGCCAGCAGTCCCCGGGAAAGGACGGGATATGGCTACACCTTC
TRBJ2-1,TRBV7-8,many,TRBD2,CASTVAGVLNEQFF,TGTGCCAGCACAGTAGCGGGAGTGCTAAATGAGCAGTTCTTC
TRBJ2-1,TRBV29-1,many,TRBD1,CSVEGQLNEQFF,TGCAGCGTTGAGGGACAGCTAAATGAGCAGTTCTTC